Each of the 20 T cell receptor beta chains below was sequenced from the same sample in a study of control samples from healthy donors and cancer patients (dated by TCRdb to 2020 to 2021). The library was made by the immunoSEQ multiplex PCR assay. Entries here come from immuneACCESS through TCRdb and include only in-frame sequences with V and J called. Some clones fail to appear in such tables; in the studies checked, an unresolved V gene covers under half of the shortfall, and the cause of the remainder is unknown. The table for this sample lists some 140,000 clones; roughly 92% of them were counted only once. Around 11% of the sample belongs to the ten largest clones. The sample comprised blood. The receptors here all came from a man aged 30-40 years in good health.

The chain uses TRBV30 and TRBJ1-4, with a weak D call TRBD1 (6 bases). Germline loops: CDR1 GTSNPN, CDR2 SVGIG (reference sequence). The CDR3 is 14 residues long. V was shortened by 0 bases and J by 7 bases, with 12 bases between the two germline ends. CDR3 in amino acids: CAWSVKGGSEKLFF. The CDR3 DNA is TGTGCCTGGAGTGTGAAGGGGGGGAGTGAAAAACTGTTTTTT.

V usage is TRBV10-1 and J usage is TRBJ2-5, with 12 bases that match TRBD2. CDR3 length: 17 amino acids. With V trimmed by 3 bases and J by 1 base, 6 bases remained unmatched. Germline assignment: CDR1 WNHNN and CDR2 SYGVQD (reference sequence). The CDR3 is CASSEKTSGRPQETQYF. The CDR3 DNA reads TGCGCCAGCAGTGAAAAGACTAGCGGGAGACCCCAAGAGACCCAGTACTTC.

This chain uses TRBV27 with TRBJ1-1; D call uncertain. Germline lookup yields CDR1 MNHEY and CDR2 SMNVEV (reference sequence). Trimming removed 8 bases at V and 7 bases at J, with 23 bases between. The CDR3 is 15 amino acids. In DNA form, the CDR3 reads TGTGCCAGCGGCTGGTCGGGGTCGGGTAATTTTGAAGCTTTCTTT. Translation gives CASGWSGSGNFEAFF.

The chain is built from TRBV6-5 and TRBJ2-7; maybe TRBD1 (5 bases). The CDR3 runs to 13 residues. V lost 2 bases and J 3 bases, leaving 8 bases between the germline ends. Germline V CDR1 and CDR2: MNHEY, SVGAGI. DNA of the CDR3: TGTGCCAGCAGTTACGGCAGGGTCTACGAGCAGTACTTC. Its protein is CASSYGRVYEQYF.

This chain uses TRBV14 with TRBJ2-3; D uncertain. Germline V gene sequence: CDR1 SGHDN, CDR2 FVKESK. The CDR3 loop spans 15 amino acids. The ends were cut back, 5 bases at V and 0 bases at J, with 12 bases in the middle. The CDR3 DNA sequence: TGTGCCAGCAGCTTCCTAGAAACTAGCACAGATACGCAGTATTTT. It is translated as CASSFLETSTDTQYF.

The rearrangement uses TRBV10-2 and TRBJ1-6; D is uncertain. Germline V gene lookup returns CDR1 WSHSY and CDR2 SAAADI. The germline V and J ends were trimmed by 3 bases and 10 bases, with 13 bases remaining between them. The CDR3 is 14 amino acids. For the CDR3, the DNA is TGCGCCAGCAGTGAAATAGAATTTCGGTCACCCCTCCACTTT. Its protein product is CASSEIEFRSPLHF.

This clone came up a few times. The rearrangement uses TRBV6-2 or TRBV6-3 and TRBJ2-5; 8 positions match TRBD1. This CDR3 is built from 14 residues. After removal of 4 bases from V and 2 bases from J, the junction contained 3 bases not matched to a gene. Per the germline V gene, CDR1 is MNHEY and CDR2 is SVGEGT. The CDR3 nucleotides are TGTGCCAGCAGTTCGGGACAGGAGCAAGAGACCCAGTACTTC. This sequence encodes CASSSGQEQETQYF.

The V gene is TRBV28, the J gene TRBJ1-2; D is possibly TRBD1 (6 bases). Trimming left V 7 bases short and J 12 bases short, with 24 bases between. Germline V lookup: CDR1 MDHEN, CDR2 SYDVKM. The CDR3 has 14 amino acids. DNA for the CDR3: TGTGCCAGCACCTCTTCCGGGACAAACTCTCCTAACACCTTC. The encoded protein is CASTSSGTNSPNTF.

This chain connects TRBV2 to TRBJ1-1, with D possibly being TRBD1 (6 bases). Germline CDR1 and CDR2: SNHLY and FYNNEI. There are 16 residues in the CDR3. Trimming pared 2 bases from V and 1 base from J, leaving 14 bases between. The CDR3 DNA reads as TGTGCCAGCAGTGAAAGGAGAAGGGGGAAGAACACTGAAGCTTTCTTT. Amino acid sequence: CASSERRRGKNTEAFF. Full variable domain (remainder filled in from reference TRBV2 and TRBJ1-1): EPEVTQTPSHQVTQMGQEVILRCVPISNHLYFYWYRQILGQKVEFLVSFYNNEISEKSEIFDDQFSVERPDGSNFTLKIRSTKLEDSAMYFCASSERRRGKNTEAFFGQGTRLTVV.

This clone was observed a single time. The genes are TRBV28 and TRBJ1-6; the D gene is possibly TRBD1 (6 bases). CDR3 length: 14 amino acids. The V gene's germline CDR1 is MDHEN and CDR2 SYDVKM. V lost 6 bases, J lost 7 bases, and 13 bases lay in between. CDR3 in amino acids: CASRFGTRNSPLHF. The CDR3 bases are TGTGCCAGCAGGTTTGGGACACGCAATTCACCCCTCCACTTT.

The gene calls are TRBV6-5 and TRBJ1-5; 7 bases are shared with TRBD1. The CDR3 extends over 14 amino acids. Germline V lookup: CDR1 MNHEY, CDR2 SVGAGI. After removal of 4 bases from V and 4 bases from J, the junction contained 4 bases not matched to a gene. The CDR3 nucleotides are TGTGCCAGCAGTTTACTACAGGGGAATCAGCCCCAGCATTTT. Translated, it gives CASSLLQGNQPQHF.

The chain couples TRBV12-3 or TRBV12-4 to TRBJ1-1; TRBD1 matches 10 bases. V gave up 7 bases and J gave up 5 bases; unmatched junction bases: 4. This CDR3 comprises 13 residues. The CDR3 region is CASNQDRGTEAFF. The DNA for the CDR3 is TGTGCCAGCAATCAGGACAGGGGGACTGAAGCTTTCTTT.

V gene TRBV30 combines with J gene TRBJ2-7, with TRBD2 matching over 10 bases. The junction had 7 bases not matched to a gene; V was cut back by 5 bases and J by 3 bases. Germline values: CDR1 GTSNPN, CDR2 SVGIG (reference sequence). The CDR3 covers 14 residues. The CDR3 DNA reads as TGTGCCTGGGGGGGAGCGGGAGGGAACTACGAGCAGTACTTC. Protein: CAWGGAGGNYEQYF.

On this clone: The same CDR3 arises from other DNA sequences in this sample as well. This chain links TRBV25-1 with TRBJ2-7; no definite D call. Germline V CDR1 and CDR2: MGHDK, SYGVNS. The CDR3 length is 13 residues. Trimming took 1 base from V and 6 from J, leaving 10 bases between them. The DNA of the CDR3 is TGTGCCAGCAGTGAATCGATACAGAGCGAGCAGTACTTC. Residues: CASSESIQSEQYF.

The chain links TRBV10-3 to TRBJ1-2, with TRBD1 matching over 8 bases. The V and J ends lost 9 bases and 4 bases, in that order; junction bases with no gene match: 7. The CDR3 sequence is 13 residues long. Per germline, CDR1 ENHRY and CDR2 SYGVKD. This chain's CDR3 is CAIRTGGVYGYTF. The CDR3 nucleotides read TGTGCCATAAGAACAGGGGGAGTCTATGGCTACACCTTC.

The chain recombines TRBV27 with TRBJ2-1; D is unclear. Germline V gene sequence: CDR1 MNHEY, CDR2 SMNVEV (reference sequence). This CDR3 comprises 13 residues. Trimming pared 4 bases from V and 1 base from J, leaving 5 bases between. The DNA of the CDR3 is TGTGCCAGCAGTTCAGTTTCCTACAATGAGCAGTTCTTC. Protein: CASSSVSYNEQFF.

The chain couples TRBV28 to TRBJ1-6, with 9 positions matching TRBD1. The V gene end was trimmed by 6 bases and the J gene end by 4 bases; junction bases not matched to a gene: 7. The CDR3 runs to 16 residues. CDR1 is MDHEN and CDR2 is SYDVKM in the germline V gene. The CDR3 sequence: CASRPGTGKYNSPLHF. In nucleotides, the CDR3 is TGTGCCAGCAGGCCCGGGACAGGGAAATATAATTCACCCCTCCACTTT.

CDR3: CASSKGTGVLYEQYF. CDR3 DNA sequence: TGTGCCAGCAGCAAAGGGACAGGGGTCCTCTACGAGCAGTACTTC. The chain joins TRBV5-6 to TRBJ2-7; 10 bases fit TRBD1. CDR3 length: 15 amino acids. Looked up from germline, CDR1 is SGHDT and CDR2 is YYEEEE. V gave up 4 bases and J gave up 3 bases; unmatched junction bases: 7.

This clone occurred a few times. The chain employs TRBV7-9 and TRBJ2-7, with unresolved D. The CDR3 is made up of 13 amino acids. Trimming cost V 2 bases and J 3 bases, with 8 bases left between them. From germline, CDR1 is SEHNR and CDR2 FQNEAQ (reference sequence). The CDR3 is CASSLRYSYEQYF. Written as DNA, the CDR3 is TGTGCCAGCAGCTTACGGTACAGCTACGAGCAGTACTTC.

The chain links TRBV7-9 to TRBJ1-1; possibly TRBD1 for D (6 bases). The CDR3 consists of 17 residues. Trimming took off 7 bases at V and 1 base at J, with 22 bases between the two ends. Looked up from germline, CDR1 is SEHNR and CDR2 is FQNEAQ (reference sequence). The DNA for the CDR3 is TGTGCCAGCACCCGTGGCGGGCAGGGGCAAAGGAACACTGAAGCTTTCTTT. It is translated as CASTRGGQGQRNTEAFF.